These 8 T cell receptor beta chains originate from one sample sequenced in a study of beta chain features in type 1 diabetes. General study results and limits: TCRB CDR3s from Type 1 diabetes patients were moderately but significantly shorter in all four CD4+ subsets.

No antigen has been assigned to these receptors. Expressed TCRB transcripts were sequenced because the isolated RNA had all been reverse transcribed beforehand. Clones were sequenced by immunoSEQ multiplex PCR, and TCRdb holds only the in-frame ones, with some missing. Seen here are 550,000 to 850,000 clones, around 15% observed once, and the top ten hold less than 0.025%. Sequencing was performed on naive CD4+ T cells from blood. The receptors derive from a young man with type 1 diabetes.

The CDR3 DNA is TGCAGCGAAGACCGGGACAAACCTCAGCATTTT. It is translated as CSEDRDKPQHF. The gene calls are TRBV29-1 and TRBJ1-5, with a tentative D call TRBD1 (6 bases). This CDR3 has 11 amino acids. CDR1 and CDR2 (germline): SQVTM, ANQGSEA. V dropped 7 bases and J dropped 13 bases, with 17 bases sitting between them.

The sample holds a few counts of this clone. V and J are TRBV5-1 and TRBJ2-3, with 13 bases aligning to TRBD2. The germline V gene encodes CDR1 SGHRS and CDR2 YFSETQ. Trimming at V came to 5 bases and at J to 1 base, leaving 4 bases not matched to a gene. The CDR3 contains 16 residues. CDR3 protein: CASRPGTSGGTDTQYF. DNA of the CDR3: TGCGCCAGCAGACCCGGGACTAGCGGGGGCACAGATACGCAGTATTTT.

The chain is built from TRBV30 and TRBJ1-6; TRBD1 agrees at 9 bases. The V segment lost 4 bases and the J segment 7 bases; nucleotides outside the gene matches: 5. From germline, CDR1 is GTSNPN and CDR2 SVGIG (reference sequence). This CDR3 contains 14 residues. This CDR3 is CAWMRGQGNSPLHF. CDR3 sequence (DNA): TGTGCCTGGATGCGGGGACAGGGAAATTCACCCCTCCACTTT. The complete variable domain, with remaining parts taken from reference TRBV30 and TRBJ1-6, reads SQTIHQWPATLVQPVGSPLSLECTVEGTSNPNLYWYRQAAGRGLQLLFYSVGIGQISSEVPQNLSASRPQDRQFILSSKKLLLSDSGFYLCAWMRGQGNSPLHFGNGTRLTVT.

This clone has a handful of counts. This chain links TRBV4-1 with TRBJ1-2; no definite D call. Trimming cost V 1 base and J 7 bases, with 4 bases left between them. The germline V gene has CDR1 MGHRA and CDR2 YSYEKL. This CDR3 comprises 11 residues. The CDR3 sequence is CASSQVAGYTF. In DNA, the CDR3 is TGCGCCAGCAGCCAAGTTGCTGGCTACACCTTC.

Remarks on this clone: This CDR3 is also generated by other DNA sequences in the sample. The chain joins TRBV10-3 to TRBJ2-7; 8 bases match TRBD1. V was pared by 7 bases and J by 1 base, with 6 bases of the junction left unmatched. Germline CDR1 ENHRY, CDR2 SYGVKD. CDR3 length equals 14 residues. The CDR3 sequence is CAINGQGSSYEQYF. CDR3 bases: TGTGCCATCAATGGACAGGGAAGTTCCTACGAGCAGTACTTC.

This clone has more than one count but fewer than ten. In DNA, the CDR3 is TGTGCCAGCAGTGAAGGGGGTTCATTGTATCAGCCCCAGCATTTT. It codes for CASSEGGSLYQPQHF. The chain combines TRBV6-1 with TRBJ1-5; D gene unclear. The V and J ends lost 1 base and 5 bases respectively, with 12 bases between them. The CDR3 is 15 residues long. The germline V gene has CDR1 MNHNS and CDR2 SASEGT.

This clone showed up just a few times. The J gene is TRBJ1-1, the V gene TRBV7-9, with D tentatively TRBD1 (6 bases). This CDR3 is built from 14 residues. The germline V and J ends were trimmed by 7 bases and 4 bases, with 16 bases remaining between them. Germline V lookup: CDR1 SEHNR, CDR2 FQNEAQ (reference sequence). CDR3 sequence (DNA): TGTGCCAGCACACGAGCAGGGGTGGGCACTGAAGCTTTCTTT. As protein: CASTRAGVGTEAFF.

This chain joins TRBV2 and TRBJ2-3; D possibly uses TRBD1 or TRBD2 (6 bases each). The germline V gene has CDR1 SNHLY and CDR2 FYNNEI. This CDR3 is 14 amino acids long. V was trimmed by 6 bases and J by 2 bases, leaving 12 bases between them. In nucleotides, the CDR3 is TGTGCCAGCAGGTCGGGGGCGCTCACAGATACGCAGTATTTT. This translates into CASRSGALTDTQYF. The full variable domain, its missing parts supplied by reference TRBV2 and TRBJ2-3, is EPEVTQTPSHQVTQMGQEVILRCVPISNHLYFYWYRQILGQKVEFLVSFYNNEISEKSEIFDDQFSVERPDGSNFTLKIRSTKLEDSAMYFCASRSGALTDTQYFGPGTRLTVL.